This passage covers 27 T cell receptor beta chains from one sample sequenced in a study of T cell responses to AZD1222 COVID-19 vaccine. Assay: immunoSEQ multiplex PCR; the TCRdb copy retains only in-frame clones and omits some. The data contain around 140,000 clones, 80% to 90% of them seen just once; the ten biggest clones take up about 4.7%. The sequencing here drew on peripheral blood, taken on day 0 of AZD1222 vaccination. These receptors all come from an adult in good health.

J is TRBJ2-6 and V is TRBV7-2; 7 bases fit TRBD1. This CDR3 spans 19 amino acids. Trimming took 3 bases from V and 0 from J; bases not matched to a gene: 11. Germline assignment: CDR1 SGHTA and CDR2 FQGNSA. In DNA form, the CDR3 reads TGTGCCAGCAGCTTTCCATTGGGACAGCCTACCTCTGGGGCCAACGTCCTGACTTTC. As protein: CASSFPLGQPTSGANVLTF.

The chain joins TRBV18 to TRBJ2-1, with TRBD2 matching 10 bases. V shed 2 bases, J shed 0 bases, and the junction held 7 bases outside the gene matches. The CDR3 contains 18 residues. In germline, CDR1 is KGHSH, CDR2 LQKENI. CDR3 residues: CASSPSGLAEYSYNEQFF. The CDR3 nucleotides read TGTGCCAGCTCACCAAGTGGACTAGCGGAATACTCCTACAATGAGCAGTTCTTC.

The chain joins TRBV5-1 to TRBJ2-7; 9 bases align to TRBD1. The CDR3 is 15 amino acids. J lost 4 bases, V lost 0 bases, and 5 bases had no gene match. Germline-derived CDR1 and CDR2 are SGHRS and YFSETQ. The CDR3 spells CASSLGRGQGYEQYF. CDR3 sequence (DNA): TGCGCCAGCAGCTTGGGCCGGGGACAGGGATACGAGCAGTACTTC. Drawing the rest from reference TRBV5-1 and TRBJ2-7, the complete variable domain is KAGVTQTPRYLIKTRGQQVTLSCSPISGHRSVSWYQQTPGQGLQFLFEYFSETQRNKGNFPGRFSGRQFSNSRSEMNVSTLELGDSALYLCASSLGRGQGYEQYFGPGTRLTVT.

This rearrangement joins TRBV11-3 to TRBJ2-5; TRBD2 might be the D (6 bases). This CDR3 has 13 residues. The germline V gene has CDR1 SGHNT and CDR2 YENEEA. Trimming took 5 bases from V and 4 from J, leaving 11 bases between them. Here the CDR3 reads CASSRGLRETQYF. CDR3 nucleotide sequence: TGTGCCAGCAGCCGGGGGTTGCGAGAGACCCAGTACTTC.

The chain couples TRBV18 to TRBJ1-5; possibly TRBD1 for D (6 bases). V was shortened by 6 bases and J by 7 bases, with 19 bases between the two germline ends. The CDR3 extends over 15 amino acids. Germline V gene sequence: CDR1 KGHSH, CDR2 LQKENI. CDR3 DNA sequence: TGTGCCAGCTCGTTCACTGGGGGCGCGGGGCAGCCCCAGCATTTT. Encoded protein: CASSFTGGAGQPQHF.

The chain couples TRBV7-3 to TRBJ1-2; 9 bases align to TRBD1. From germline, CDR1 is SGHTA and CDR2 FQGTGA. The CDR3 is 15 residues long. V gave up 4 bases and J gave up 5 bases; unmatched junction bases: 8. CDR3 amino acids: CASSSAGTGPYGYTF. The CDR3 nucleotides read TGTGCCAGCAGCTCCGCCGGGACAGGGCCTTATGGCTACACCTTC.

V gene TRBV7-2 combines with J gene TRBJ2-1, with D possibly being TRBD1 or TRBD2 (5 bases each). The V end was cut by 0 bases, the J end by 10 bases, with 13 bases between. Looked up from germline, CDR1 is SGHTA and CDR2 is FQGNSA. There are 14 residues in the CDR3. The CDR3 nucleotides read TGTGCCAGCAGCTTAGCGGGGTTCGGGACGGAGCAGTTCTTC. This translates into CASSLAGFGTEQFF.

The CDR3, as DNA: TGTGCCAGCAGCAGGAGGACAAACAACTATGGCTACACCTTC. Protein: CASSRRTNNYGYTF. The chain couples TRBV5-5 to TRBJ1-2; the D gene is possibly TRBD1 (5 bases). V lost 4 bases to trimming and J lost 2 bases, with 12 bases between them. Germline V gene lookup returns CDR1 SGHKS and CDR2 YYEKEE (reference sequence). The CDR3 totals 14 residues.

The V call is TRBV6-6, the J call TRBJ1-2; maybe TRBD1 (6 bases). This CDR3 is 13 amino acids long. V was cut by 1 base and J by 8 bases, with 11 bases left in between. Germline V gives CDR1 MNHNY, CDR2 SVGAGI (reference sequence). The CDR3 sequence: CASSYLTGRGYTF. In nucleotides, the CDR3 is TGTGCCAGCAGTTACTTGACAGGACGGGGCTACACCTTC.

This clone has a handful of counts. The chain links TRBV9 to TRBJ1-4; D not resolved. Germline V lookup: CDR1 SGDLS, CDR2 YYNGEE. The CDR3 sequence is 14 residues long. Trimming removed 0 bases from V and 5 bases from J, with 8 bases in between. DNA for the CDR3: TGTGCCAGCAGCGTAGAGGGTCAGAATGAAAAACTGTTTTTT. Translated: CASSVEGQNEKLFF.

The DNA of the CDR3 is TGTGCCAGCAGTTGGACAGGGGTTGTAACGAACATTCAGTACTTC. Translating gives CASSWTGVVTNIQYF. J is TRBJ2-4 and V is TRBV28, with TRBD1 matching 9 bases. This CDR3 region has 15 residues. CDR1 is MDHEN, CDR2 SYDVKM, per germline. The junction had 8 bases not matched to a gene; V was cut back by 4 bases and J by 7 bases.

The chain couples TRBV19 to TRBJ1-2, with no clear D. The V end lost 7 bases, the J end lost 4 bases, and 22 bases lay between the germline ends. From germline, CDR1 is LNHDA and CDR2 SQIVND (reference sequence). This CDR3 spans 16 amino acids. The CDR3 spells CASTPVSMVGAYGYTF. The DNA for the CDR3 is TGTGCCAGTACCCCCGTGAGTATGGTAGGAGCCTATGGCTACACCTTC.

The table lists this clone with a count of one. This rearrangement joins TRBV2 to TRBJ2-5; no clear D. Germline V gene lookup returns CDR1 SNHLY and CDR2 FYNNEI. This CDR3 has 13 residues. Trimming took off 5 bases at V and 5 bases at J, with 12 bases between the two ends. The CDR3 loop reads CASSKGRWETQYF. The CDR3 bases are TGTGCCAGCAGTAAAGGACGCTGGGAGACCCAGTACTTC.

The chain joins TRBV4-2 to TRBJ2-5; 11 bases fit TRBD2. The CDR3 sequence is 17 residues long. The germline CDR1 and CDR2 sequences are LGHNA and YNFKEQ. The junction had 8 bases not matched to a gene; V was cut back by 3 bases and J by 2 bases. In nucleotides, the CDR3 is TGTGCCAGCAGCCAGGCACTTACTAGCGGGGGACAAGAGACCCAGTACTTC. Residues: CASSQALTSGGQETQYF.

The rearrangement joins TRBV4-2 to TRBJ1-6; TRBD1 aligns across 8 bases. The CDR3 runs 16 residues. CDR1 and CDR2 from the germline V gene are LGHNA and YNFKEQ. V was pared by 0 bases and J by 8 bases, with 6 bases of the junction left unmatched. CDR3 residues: CASSQELAGGDSPLHF. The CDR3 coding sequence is TGTGCCAGCAGCCAAGAACTTGCAGGGGGCGATTCACCCCTCCACTTT.

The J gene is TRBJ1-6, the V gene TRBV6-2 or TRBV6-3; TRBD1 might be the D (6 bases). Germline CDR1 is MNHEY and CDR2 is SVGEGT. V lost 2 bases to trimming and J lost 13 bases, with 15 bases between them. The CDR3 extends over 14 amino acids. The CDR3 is CASSYRTAGSPLHF. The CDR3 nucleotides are TGTGCCAGCAGTTACCGGACAGCGGGTTCTCCCCTCCACTTT.

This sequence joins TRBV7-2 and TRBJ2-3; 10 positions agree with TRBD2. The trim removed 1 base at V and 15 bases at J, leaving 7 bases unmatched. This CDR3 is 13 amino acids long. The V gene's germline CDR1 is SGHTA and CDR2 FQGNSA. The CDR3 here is CASSLGLAGAHYF. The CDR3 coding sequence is TGTGCCAGCAGCTTAGGGCTAGCGGGAGCCCACTATTTT.

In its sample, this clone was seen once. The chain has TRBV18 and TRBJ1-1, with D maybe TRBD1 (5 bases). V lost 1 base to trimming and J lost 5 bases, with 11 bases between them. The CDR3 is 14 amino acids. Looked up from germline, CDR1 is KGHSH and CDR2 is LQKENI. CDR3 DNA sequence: TGTGCCAGCTCACCACAGGGGCGGTCGACTGAAGCTTTCTTT. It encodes CASSPQGRSTEAFF.

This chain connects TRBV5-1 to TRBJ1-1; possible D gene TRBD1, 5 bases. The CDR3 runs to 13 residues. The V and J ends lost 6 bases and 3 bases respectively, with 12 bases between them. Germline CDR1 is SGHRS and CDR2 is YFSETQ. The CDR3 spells CASMFRGDTEAFF. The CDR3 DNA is TGCGCCAGCATGTTTCGGGGGGACACTGAAGCTTTCTTT.

CDR3 bases: TGTGCCAGCAGTGGGACAGGGCGATCTGGTAGTGAGCAGTTCTTC. Its protein product is CASSGTGRSGSEQFF. V is TRBV2 and J is TRBJ2-1; 8 bases agree with TRBD1. This CDR3 contains 15 residues. Germline CDR1 is SNHLY and CDR2 is FYNNEI. J was trimmed by 9 bases and V by 4 bases; bases with no gene match: 11.

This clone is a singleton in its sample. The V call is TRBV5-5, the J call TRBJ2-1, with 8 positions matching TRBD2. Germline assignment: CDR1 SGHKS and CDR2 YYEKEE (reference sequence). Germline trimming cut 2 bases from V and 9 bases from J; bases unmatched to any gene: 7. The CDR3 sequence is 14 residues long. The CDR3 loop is CASSLPGTSSEQFF. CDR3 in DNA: TGTGCCAGCAGCTTACCCGGGACTAGTAGTGAGCAGTTCTTC.

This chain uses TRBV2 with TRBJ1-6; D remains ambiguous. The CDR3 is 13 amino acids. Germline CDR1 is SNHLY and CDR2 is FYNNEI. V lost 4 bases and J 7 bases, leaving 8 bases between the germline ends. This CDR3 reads CASSGERNSPLHF. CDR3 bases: TGTGCCAGCAGTGGGGAAAGGAATTCACCCCTCCACTTT.

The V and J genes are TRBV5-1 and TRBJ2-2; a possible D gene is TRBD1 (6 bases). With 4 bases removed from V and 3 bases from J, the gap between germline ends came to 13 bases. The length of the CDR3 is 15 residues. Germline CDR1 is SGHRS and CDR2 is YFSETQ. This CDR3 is CASSPGQSYTGELFF. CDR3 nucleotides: TGCGCCAGCAGCCCCGGACAGTCTTACACCGGGGAGCTGTTTTTT.

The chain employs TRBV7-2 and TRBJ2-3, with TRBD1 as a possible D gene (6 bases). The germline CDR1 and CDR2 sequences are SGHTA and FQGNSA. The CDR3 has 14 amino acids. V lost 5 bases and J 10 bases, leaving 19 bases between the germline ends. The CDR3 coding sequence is TGTGCCAGCAGCCAGGACCCGGGACAAGTCTCGCAGTATTTT. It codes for CASSQDPGQVSQYF.

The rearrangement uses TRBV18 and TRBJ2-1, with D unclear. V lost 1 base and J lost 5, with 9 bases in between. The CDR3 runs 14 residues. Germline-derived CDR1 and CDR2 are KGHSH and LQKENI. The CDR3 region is CASSPLQTNNEQFF. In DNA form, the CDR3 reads TGTGCCAGCTCACCACTTCAAACGAACAATGAGCAGTTCTTC.

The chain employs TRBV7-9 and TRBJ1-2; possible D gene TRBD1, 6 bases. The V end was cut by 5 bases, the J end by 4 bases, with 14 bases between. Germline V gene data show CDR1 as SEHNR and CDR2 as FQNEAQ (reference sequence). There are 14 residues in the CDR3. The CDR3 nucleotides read TGTGCCAGCAGCCCCGGACAGAACCCCTATGGCTACACCTTC. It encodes CASSPGQNPYGYTF.

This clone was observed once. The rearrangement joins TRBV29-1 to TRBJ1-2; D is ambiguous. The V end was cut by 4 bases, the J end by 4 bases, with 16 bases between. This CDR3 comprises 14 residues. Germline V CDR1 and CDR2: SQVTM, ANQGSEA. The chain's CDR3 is CSVGGPKPGYGYTF. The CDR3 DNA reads TGCAGCGTTGGGGGTCCAAAGCCTGGCTATGGCTACACCTTC.